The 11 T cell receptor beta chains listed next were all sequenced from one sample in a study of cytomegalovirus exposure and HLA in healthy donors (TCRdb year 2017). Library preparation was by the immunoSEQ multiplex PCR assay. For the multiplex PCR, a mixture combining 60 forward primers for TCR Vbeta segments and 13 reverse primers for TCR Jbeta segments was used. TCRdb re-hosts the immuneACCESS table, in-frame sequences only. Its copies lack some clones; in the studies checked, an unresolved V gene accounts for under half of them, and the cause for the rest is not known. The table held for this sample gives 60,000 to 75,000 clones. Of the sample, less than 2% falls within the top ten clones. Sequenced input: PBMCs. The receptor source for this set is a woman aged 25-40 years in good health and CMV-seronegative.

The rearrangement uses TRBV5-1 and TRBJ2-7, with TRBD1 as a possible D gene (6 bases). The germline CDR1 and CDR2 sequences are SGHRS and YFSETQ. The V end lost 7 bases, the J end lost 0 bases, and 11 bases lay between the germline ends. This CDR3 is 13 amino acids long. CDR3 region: CASVGGGSYEQYF. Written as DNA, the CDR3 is TGCGCCAGCGTTGGGGGCGGCTCCTACGAGCAGTACTTC.

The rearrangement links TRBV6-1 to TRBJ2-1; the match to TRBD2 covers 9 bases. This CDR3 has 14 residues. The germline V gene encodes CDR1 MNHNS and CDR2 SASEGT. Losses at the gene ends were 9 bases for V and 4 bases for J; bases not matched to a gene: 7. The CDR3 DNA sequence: TGTGCCAGTGCGTGGCGGGAGGGATACAATGAGCAGTTCTTC. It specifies CASAWREGYNEQFF.

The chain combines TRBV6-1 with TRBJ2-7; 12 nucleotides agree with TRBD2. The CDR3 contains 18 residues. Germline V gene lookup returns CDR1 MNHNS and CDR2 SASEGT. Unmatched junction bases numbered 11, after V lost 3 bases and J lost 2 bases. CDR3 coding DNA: TGTGCCAGCAGTGACCTGGGGACTAGCGGGCCGAGCGCCTACGAGCAGTACTTC. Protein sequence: CASSDLGTSGPSAYEQYF.

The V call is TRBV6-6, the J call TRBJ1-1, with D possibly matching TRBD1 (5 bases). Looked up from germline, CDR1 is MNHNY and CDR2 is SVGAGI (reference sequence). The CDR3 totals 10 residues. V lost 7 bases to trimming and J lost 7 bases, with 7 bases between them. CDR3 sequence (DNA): TGTGCCAGCACCCAGGGTGAAGCTTTCTTT. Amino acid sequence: CASTQGEAFF.

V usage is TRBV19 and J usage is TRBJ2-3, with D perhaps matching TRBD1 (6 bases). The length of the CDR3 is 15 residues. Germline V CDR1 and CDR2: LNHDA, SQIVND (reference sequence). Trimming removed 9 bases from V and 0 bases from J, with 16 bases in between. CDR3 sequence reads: CASSRGQGSTDTQYF. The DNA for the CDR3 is TGTGCCAGCTCTAGAGGGCAGGGGAGCACAGATACGCAGTATTTT.

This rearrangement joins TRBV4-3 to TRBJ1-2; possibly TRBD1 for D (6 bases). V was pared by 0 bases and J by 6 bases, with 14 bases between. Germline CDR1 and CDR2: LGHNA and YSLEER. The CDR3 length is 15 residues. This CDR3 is CASSQEGQGTHGYTF. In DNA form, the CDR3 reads TGCGCCAGCAGCCAAGAGGGGCAGGGGACGCATGGCTACACCTTC.

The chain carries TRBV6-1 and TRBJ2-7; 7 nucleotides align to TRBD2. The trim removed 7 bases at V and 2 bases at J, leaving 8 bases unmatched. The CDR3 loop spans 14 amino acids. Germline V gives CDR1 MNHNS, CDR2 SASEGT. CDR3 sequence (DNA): TGTGCCAGCACTCCCGGGGGGAGCGCCTACGAGCAGTACTTC. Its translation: CASTPGGSAYEQYF.

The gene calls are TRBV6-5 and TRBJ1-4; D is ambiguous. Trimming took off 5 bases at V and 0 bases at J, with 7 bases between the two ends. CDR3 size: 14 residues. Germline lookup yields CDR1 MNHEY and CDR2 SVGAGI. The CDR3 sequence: CASSLSATNEKLFF. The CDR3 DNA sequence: TGTGCCAGCAGTCTCAGCGCAACTAATGAAAAACTGTTTTTT.

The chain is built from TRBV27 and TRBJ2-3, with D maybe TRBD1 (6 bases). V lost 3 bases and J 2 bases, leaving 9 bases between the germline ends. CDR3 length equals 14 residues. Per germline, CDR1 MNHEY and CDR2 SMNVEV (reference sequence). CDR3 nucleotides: TGTGCCAGCAGTTTTGGACAGTTCACAGATACGCAGTATTTT. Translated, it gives CASSFGQFTDTQYF.

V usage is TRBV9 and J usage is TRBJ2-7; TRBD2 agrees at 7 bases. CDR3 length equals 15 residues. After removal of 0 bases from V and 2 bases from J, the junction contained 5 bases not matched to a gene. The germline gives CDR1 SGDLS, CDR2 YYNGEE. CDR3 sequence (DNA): TGTGCCAGCAGCGTAGGGGAGGGGCAAACCTACGAGCAGTACTTC. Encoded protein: CASSVGEGQTYEQYF.

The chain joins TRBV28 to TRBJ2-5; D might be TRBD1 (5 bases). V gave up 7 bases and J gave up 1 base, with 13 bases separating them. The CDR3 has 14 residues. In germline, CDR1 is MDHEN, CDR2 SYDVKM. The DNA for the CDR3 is TGTGCCAGCACCCCCGGACACTTCCAAGAGACCCAGTACTTC. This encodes CASTPGHFQETQYF.